Below, 21 T cell receptor beta chains from the same sample are listed, as sequenced in a study of T cells in Graves' hyperthyroidism and ophthalmopathy. Regions amplified from RNA transcripts were the TCR beta CDR3 regions. HTBI primers were used for first-round RT-PCR of the TCR CDR3. Each CDR3 protein gets one entry after TCRdb re-called the multiplex PCR reads with MiXCR. The repertoire includes nearly 600,000 distinct CDR3 sequences, 11% to 15% of them detected once, and 7% to 9% sits in the top ten. Sequencing was done on a sample of blood. Receptors were obtained from a woman younger than 30 with Graves' ophthalmopathy.

This clonotype has at least ten counts. V usage is TRBV6-1 and J usage is TRBJ2-5; D uncertain. CDR3 size: 14 residues. The germline CDR1 and CDR2 sequences are MNHNS and SASEGT. The V end lost 1 base, the J end lost 4 bases, and 10 bases lay between the germline ends. The CDR3 nucleotides read TGTGCCAGCAGTGAAGATAACGTGAGAGAGACCCAGTACTTC. This sequence encodes CASSEDNVRETQYF.

This clonotype was observed many times. This rearrangement joins TRBV27 to TRBJ2-7, with 9 bases aligning to TRBD2. CDR1 is MNHEY, CDR2 SMNVEV, per germline (reference sequence). After removal of 2 bases from V and 2 bases from J, the junction contained 7 bases not matched to a gene. This CDR3 has 16 amino acids. CDR3 DNA sequence: TGTGCCAGCAGTTTAATCGGTCTAGCGGGGACCTACGAGCAGTACTTC. Translating gives CASSLIGLAGTYEQYF.

This clonotype has ten or more counts. The V call is TRBV5-1, the J call TRBJ2-2; D may be TRBD2 (6 bases). Trimming stripped 0 bases from V and 0 bases from J, with 18 bases between. The CDR3 has 19 amino acids. CDR1 SGHRS and CDR2 YFSETQ come from the germline V gene. The CDR3 DNA reads TGCGCCAGCAGCTTGGGTCGAGCGGGCGCCACCACGAACACCGGGGAGCTGTTTTTT. Translating it yields CASSLGRAGATTNTGELFF.

The chain has TRBV28 and TRBJ1-5; D possibly corresponds to TRBD1 (6 bases). The CDR3 extends over 15 amino acids. Trimming took off 5 bases at V and 6 bases at J, with 17 bases between the two ends. CDR1 and CDR2 from the germline V gene are MDHEN and SYDVKM. The CDR3, as DNA: TGTGCCAGCAGTCCTGGGACATTAGCAAGTCAGCCCCAGCATTTT. Its protein product is CASSPGTLASQPQHF.

The table lists this clonotype with many counts. This chain connects TRBV7-2 to TRBJ1-5; D is unclear. Germline CDR1 reads SGHTA; CDR2 reads FQGNSA. CDR3 length equals 18 residues. The V and J ends lost 0 bases and 3 bases respectively, with 18 bases between them. DNA of the CDR3: TGTGCCAGCAGCTTAGCCCTATCGATTAGCAGAAACAATCAGCCCCAGCATTTT. Its translation: CASSLALSISRNNQPQHF.

This clonotype has a count of ten or more. The rearrangement uses TRBV27 and TRBJ2-7; 9 bases map to TRBD1. The CDR3 is made up of 16 amino acids. J was trimmed by 4 bases and V by 3 bases; bases with no gene match: 10. Looked up from germline, CDR1 is MNHEY and CDR2 is SMNVEV (reference sequence). CDR3 in amino acids: CASSFIRRTGDYEQYF. As DNA, the CDR3 is TGTGCCAGCAGTTTCATTAGGCGGACAGGGGATTACGAGCAGTACTTC.

This clonotype has ten or more counts. The genes are TRBV7-3 and TRBJ2-1; D remains ambiguous. This CDR3 spans 15 amino acids. V was cut by 6 bases and J by 0 bases, with 12 bases left in between. Germline loops: CDR1 SGHTA, CDR2 FQGTGA. DNA for the CDR3: TGTGCCAGCAGTCCAGACTTAAGCTCCTACAATGAGCAGTTCTTC. Translated: CASSPDLSSYNEQFF.

This clonotype was seen at least ten times. This sequence joins TRBV18 and TRBJ2-1, with TRBD1 matching 9 bases. The CDR3 covers 15 residues. Germline values: CDR1 KGHSH, CDR2 LQKENI. With V trimmed by 3 bases and J by 7 bases, 7 bases remained unmatched. CDR3: CASSPDGTGNNEQFF. The CDR3 DNA sequence: TGTGCCAGCTCACCGGACGGGACAGGGAATAATGAGCAGTTCTTC.

The table lists this clonotype with many counts. The rearrangement uses TRBV29-1 and TRBJ2-7; 7 positions agree with TRBD1. Germline V lookup: CDR1 SQVTM, CDR2 ANQGSEA. This CDR3 comprises 14 residues. V trimming: 7 bases; J trimming: 4 bases; junction bases outside the gene matches: 13. CDR3 amino acids: CSASLGTAKYEQYF. The CDR3 nucleotides are TGCAGCGCTAGCCTCGGGACAGCCAAGTACGAGCAGTACTTC.

This clonotype has only a few counts. The chain links TRBV18 to TRBJ2-1; 9 bases match TRBD2. With V trimmed by 5 bases and J by 4 bases, 15 bases remained unmatched. CDR3 length equals 18 residues. Germline V gene data show CDR1 as KGHSH and CDR2 as LQKENI. The CDR3 coding sequence is TGTGCCAGCTCAAGTTTTTGGCCCGGACTAGCGACATACAATGAGCAGTTCTTC. Translating it yields CASSSFWPGLATYNEQFF.

The chain is built from TRBV4-3 and TRBJ2-7; D possibly corresponds to TRBD1 (5 bases). The CDR3 runs to 15 residues. Germline lookup yields CDR1 LGHNA and CDR2 YSLEER. The germline V and J ends were trimmed by 0 bases and 3 bases, with 12 bases remaining between them. In DNA, the CDR3 is TGCGCCAGCAGCCAAGACAGGGCCCCGAGCTACGAGCAGTACTTC. Protein sequence: CASSQDRAPSYEQYF.

This clonotype showed up many times. This sequence joins TRBV11-3 and TRBJ1-1; D gene uncertain. Germline V gives CDR1 SGHNT, CDR2 YENEEA. The V end was cut by 3 bases, the J end by 0 bases, with 5 bases between. This CDR3 has 13 amino acids. Written as DNA, the CDR3 is TGTGCCAGCAGCTTGACCCTGAACACTGAAGCTTTCTTT. It encodes CASSLTLNTEAFF.

This clonotype was seen repeatedly, ten times or more. This chain connects TRBV18 to TRBJ1-1; 7 bases are a match to TRBD1. Germline CDR1 and CDR2: KGHSH and LQKENI. The CDR3 consists of 13 residues. V was clipped by 5 bases and J by 8 bases; unmatched bases: 8. The CDR3 loop reads CASSSRMGQEAFF. As DNA, the CDR3 is TGTGCCAGCTCATCGAGAATGGGACAGGAAGCTTTCTTT.

V and J are TRBV4-1 and TRBJ1-5; D unresolved. CDR3 length: 15 residues. Trimming shortened V by 0 bases and J by 3 bases, and 9 bases separated the two germline ends. Germline-derived CDR1 and CDR2 are MGHRA and YSYEKL. The CDR3: CASSQDEQFNQPQHF. CDR3 in DNA: TGCGCCAGCAGCCAAGATGAACAGTTCAATCAGCCCCAGCATTTT.

This clonotype has more than one count but fewer than ten. The chain is built from TRBV7-8 and TRBJ1-1; D might be TRBD1 (6 bases). With 9 bases removed from V and 6 bases from J, the gap between germline ends came to 17 bases. The CDR3 loop spans 13 amino acids. CDR1 and CDR2 (germline): SGHVS, FQNEAQ. The CDR3 spells CASRQARASEAFF. In DNA form, the CDR3 reads TGTGCCAGTCGACAGGCCCGAGCTTCTGAAGCTTTCTTT.

The table lists this clonotype with many counts. This chain joins TRBV11-2 and TRBJ2-1; tentative D call: TRBD2 (6 bases). Trimming took 6 bases from V and 0 from J, leaving 12 bases between them. The germline CDR1 and CDR2 sequences are SGHAT and FQNNGV. The CDR3 totals 15 residues. DNA for the CDR3: TGTGCCAGCAGAACTCGGAGGGACTCCTACAATGAGCAGTTCTTC. Translated, it gives CASRTRRDSYNEQFF. Supplemented by reference TRBV11-2 and TRBJ2-1, the full variable domain reads EAGVAQSPRYKIIEKRQSVAFWCNPISGHATLYWYQQILGQGPKLLIQFQNNGVVDDSQLPKDRFSAERLKGVDSTLKIQPAKLEDSAVYLCASRTRRDSYNEQFFGPGTRLTVL.

This clonotype showed up just a few times. The chain joins TRBV5-8 to TRBJ1-3, with D unclear. Per the germline V gene, CDR1 is SGHTS and CDR2 is YDEGEE. The ends were cut back, 1 base at V and 0 bases at J, with 11 bases in the middle. The CDR3 extends over 16 amino acids. CDR3 region: CASSLSNTVSGNTIYF. In nucleotides, the CDR3 is TGTGCCAGCAGCTTGTCCAACACAGTCTCTGGAAACACCATATATTTT.

Concerning this clonotype itself: A read error may be the cause here, since a much bigger clone is one base away. The CDR3 DNA reads TGCAGTGCCAAACCGAGCGGGAATCCCTACAATGAGCAGCTCTTC. Protein sequence: CSAKPSGNPYNEQLF. The chain is built from TRBV20-1 and TRBJ2-1; 7 bases agree with TRBD2. CDR3 length: 15 residues. Per the germline V gene, CDR1 is DFQATT and CDR2 is SNEGSKA (reference sequence).

This clonotype showed up many times. The genes are TRBV27 and TRBJ1-5, with 10 bases fitting TRBD1. V lost 6 bases, J lost 3 bases, and 8 bases stayed unmatched. The CDR3 has 16 amino acids. Germline V gene data show CDR1 as MNHEY and CDR2 as SMNVEV (reference sequence). The CDR3 here is CASRAGTGEYNQPQHF. DNA of the CDR3: TGTGCCAGCAGAGCCGGGACAGGGGAATACAATCAGCCCCAGCATTTT.

This chain connects TRBV6-4 to TRBJ2-5, with D tentatively TRBD2 (6 bases). CDR1 is MRHNA, CDR2 SNTAGT, per germline. The CDR3 loop spans 15 amino acids. V lost 7 bases, J lost 1 base, and 16 bases lay in between. CDR3 amino acids: CASTTPGLGQETQYF. The CDR3, as DNA: TGTGCCAGCACCACCCCGGGACTTGGCCAAGAGACCCAGTACTTC.

This clonotype was counted many times. J is TRBJ2-1 and V is TRBV7-9, with a possible D match to TRBD2 (6 bases). Trimming removed 5 bases from V and 12 bases from J, with 14 bases in between. The CDR3 spans 12 residues. The germline gives CDR1 SEHNR, CDR2 FQNEAQ (reference sequence). CDR3 protein: CASSPAAGRQFF. CDR3 DNA: TGTGCCAGCAGCCCGGCGGCGGGAAGGCAGTTCTTC.